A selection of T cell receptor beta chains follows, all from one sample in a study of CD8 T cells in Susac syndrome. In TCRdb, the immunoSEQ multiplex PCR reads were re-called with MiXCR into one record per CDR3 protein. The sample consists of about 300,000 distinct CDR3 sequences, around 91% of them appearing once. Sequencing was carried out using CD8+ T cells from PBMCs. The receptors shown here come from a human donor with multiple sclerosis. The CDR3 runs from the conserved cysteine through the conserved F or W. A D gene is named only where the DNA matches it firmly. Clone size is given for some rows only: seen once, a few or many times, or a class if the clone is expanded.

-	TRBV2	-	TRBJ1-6	CASSLWGGNSPLHF	TGTGCCAGCAGCCTCTGGGGAGGGAATTCACCCCTCCACTTT
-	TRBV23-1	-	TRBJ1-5	CASSLNPPRRKGGNQPQHF	TGCGCCAGCAGCCTAAACCCCCCTCGCAGGAAAGGGGGCAATCAGCCCCAGCATTTT
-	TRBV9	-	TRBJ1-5	CASSVGQSNQPQHF	TGTGCCAGCAGCGTTGGACAGAGCAATCAGCCCCAGCATTTT
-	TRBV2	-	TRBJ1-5	CASNHRGDQPQHF	TGTGCCAGCAACCACCGGGGCGACCAGCCCCAGCATTTT
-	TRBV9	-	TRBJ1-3	CASSPSGIGNTIYF	TGTGCCAGCAGCCCCTCGGGGATTGGAAACACCATATATTTT
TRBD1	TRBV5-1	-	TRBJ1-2	CASSLGQGASGYTF	TGCGCCAGCAGCTTGGGTCAGGGGGCGAGCGGCTACACCTTC
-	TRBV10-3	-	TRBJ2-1	CAISEMAGSGNEQFF	TGTGCCATCAGTGAGATGGCGGGATCCGGCAATGAGCAGTTCTTC
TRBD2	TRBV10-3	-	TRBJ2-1	CAISDLTSGSYNEQFF	TGTGCCATCAGTGATCTAACTAGCGGGTCCTACAATGAGCAGTTCTTC
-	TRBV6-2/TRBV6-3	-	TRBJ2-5	CASSYSRASRETQYF	TGTGCCAGCAGTTACAGCCGGGCTAGCCGTGAGACCCAGTACTTC
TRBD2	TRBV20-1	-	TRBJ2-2	CSARGRWGASGSTGELFF	TGCAGTGCTAGAGGCCGCTGGGGGGCTAGCGGGAGTACCGGGGAGCTGTTTTTT
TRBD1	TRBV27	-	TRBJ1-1	CASSLGPGQGLPEAFF	TGTGCCAGCAGTTTAGGTCCGGGACAGGGACTACCTGAAGCTTTCTTT
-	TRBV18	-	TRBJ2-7	CASSPPGSEQYF	TGTGCCAGCTCACCCCCCGGTAGCGAGCAGTACTTC
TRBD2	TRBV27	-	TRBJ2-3	CASTPGRVDTQYF	TGTGCCAGCACACCCGGGAGGGTAGATACGCAGTATTTT
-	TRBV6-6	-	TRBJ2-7	CASSYSWGAPYEQYF	TGTGCCAGCAGTTACAGTTGGGGGGCTCCCTACGAGCAGTACTTC
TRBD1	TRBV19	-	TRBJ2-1	CASSIGDRGLNEQFF	TGTGCCAGTAGTATCGGGGACAGGGGGCTAAATGAGCAGTTCTTC
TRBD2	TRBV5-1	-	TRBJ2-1	CASSLAEVAGGPSYNEQFF	TGCGCCAGCAGCTTGGCCGAGGTAGCGGGAGGGCCGTCCTACAATGAGCAGTTCTTC
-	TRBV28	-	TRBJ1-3	CASSSGPGVFGNTIYF	TGTGCCAGCAGTTCCGGTCCAGGGGTGTTTGGAAACACCATATATTTT
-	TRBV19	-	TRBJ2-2	CASSMGRDYTGELFF	TGTGCCAGTAGTATGGGAAGAGATTACACCGGGGAGCTGTTTTTT
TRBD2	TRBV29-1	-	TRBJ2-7	CSVIAGGPYEQYF	TGCAGCGTGATAGCGGGAGGCCCCTACGAGCAGTACTTC
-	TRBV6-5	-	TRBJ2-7	CASSFTEGLEQYF	TGTGCCAGCAGTTTTACAGAAGGGCTCGAGCAGTACTTC
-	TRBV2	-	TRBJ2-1	CASTPSSYNEQFF	TGTGCCAGCACCCCGAGCTCCTACAATGAGCAGTTCTTC
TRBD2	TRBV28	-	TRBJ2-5	CASNLRTSGRWGRETQYF	TGTGCCAGCAACCTCCGGACTAGCGGGAGGTGGGGAAGAGAGACCCAGTACTTC
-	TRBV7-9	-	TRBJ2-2	CISWSTGMNTGELFF	TGTATTAGCTGGTCTACAGGGATGAACACCGGGGAGCTGTTTTTT
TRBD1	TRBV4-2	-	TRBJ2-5	CASSLRDSPQETQYF	TGTGCCAGCAGCCTCCGGGACAGCCCCCAAGAGACCCAGTACTTC
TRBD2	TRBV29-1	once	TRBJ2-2	CSVEDRASGNTGELFF	TGCAGCGTTGAAGATCGGGCTAGCGGTAACACCGGGGAGCTGTTTTTT
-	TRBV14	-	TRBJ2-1	CASSQGIGSSYNEQFF	TGTGCCAGCAGCCAAGGAATTGGTAGCTCCTACAATGAGCAGTTCTTC